The sequence of this TCR beta chain was determined in a study of Tregs in tolerant kidney transplant recipients. Broader study findings: Antigen-driven expansion was suggested because donor-specific Tregs expanded more than all Tregs in tolerant patients. Some patients' samples used different primers over time, so nucleotide sequences weren't comparable. Biological reproducibility was not directly addressed, but technical replication error appeared minimal.

This CDR3 comprises 16 residues. Germline V CDR1 and CDR2: MNHEY, SMNVEV (reference sequence). V shed 4 bases, J shed 2 bases, and the junction held 7 bases outside the gene matches. With regard to this clone: Its antigen is unknown.

Mixed chimerism was transient after nonmyeloablative marrow transplants from related graft donors. Unstimulated regulatory T cells (CD4+CD25+CD127-), CD4+CD25- non-regulatory cells, CD4 and CD8 cells were FACS-sorted from thawed PBMCs. TCRdb's copy holds only in-frame clones and misses some; the assay was immunoSEQ multiplex PCR. This table holds under 90,000 clones, roughly 90% found once. Sequenced here: CD4+ T cells from blood (PBMCs), sampled 24 months after the transplant. J is TRBJ1-5 and V is TRBV27; TRBD1 aligns across 8 bases. The TCR sequence derives from a human patient who received a combined kidney and bone marrow transplant. The graft donor may have given rise to some T cells. The CDR3 reads CASSYRGESGNQPQHF. The CDR3 nucleotides are TGTGCCAGCAGTTACAGGGGGGAGAGTGGCAATCAGCCCCAGCATTTT.